The table lists the clone carrying this T cell receptor beta chain with a few counts. Its specificity is not known. Germline V lookup: CDR1 MNHEY, CDR2 SMNVEV (reference sequence). Trimming pared 6 bases from V and 1 base from J, leaving 9 bases between. The CDR3 extends over 13 amino acids. In TCRdb, the RT-PCR reads were re-called with MiXCR into one record per CDR3 protein. The sample has fewer than 700,000 distinct CDR3 sequences; about an eighth are singletons. The data derive from a study of response to subunit inactivated influenza vaccine. Findings and caveats of the study: Every seasonal influenza vaccination brings in few new T cells, the authors suggested.

The TCR originated in a man aged 45-65 years who received an inactivated influenza vaccine. This material consisted of PBMCs from blood, taken 35 to 45 days after vaccination. The chain combines TRBV27 with TRBJ1-1, with unresolved D. The CDR3: CASRWVSNTEAFF. DNA of the CDR3: TGTGCCAGCAGGTGGGTCTCGAACACTGAAGCTTTCTTT.